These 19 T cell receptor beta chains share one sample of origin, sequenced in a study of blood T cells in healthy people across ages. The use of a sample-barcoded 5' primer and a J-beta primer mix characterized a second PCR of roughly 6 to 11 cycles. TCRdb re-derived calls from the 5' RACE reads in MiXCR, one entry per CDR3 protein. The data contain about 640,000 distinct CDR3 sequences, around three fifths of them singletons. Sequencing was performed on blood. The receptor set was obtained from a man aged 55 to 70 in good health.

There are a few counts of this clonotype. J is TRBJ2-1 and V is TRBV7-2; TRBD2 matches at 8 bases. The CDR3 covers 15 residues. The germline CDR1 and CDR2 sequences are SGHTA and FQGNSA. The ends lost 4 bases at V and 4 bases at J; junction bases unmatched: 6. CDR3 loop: CASSSTGLGYNEQFF. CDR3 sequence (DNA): TGTGCCAGCAGCTCTACGGGACTAGGGTACAATGAGCAGTTCTTC.

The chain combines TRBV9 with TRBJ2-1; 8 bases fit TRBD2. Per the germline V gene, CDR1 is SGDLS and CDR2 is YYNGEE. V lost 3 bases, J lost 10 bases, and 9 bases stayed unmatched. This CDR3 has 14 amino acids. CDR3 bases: TGTGCCAGCAGCGAAGCGGGGGCCTCTGGGGAGCAGTTCTTC. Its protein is CASSEAGASGEQFF.

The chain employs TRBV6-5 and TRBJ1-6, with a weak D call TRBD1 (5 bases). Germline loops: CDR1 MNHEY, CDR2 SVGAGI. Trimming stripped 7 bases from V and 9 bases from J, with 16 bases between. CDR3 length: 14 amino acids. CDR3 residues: CASTQTTGGSPLHF. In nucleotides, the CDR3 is TGTGCCAGCACCCAAACAACTGGGGGTTCACCCCTCCACTTT.

DNA of the CDR3: TGCAGTGCTCCACCTAGCGGGGGGAACACAGATACGCAGTATTTT. Encoded protein: CSAPPSGGNTDTQYF. This chain links TRBV20-1 with TRBJ2-3; TRBD2 agrees at 11 bases. CDR1 and CDR2 (germline): DFQATT, SNEGSKA (reference sequence). The CDR3 contains 15 residues. V was pared by 5 bases and J by 2 bases, with 6 bases of the junction left unmatched.

The CDR3 loop reads CASSLSRTSADTQYF. The CDR3 region has the DNA TGTGCCAGCAGCTTATCGCGGACTAGCGCAGATACGCAGTATTTT. The gene calls are TRBV11-2 and TRBJ2-3; 9 bases match TRBD2. V lost 2 bases and J lost 4; bases outside the gene matches: 4. Germline CDR1 SGHAT, CDR2 FQNNGV. CDR3 length: 15 residues. The whole variable domain, remainder taken from reference TRBV11-2 and TRBJ2-3, is EAGVAQSPRYKIIEKRQSVAFWCNPISGHATLYWYQQILGQGPKLLIQFQNNGVVDDSQLPKDRFSAERLKGVDSTLKIQPAKLEDSAVYLCASSLSRTSADTQYFGPGTRLTVL.

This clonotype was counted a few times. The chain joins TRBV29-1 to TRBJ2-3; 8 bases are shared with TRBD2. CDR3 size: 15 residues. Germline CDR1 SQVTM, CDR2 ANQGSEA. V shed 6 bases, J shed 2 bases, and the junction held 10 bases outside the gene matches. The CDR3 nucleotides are TGCAGCGTCTCCTCCGGGGGGGTCCCCACAGATACGCAGTATTTT. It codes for CSVSSGGVPTDTQYF.

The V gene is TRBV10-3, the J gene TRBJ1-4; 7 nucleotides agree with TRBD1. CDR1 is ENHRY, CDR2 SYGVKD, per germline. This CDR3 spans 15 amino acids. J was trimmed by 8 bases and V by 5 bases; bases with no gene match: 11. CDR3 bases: TGTGCCATCAGTTCCTCCGAGACAGGGCAAGAAAAACTGTTTTTT. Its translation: CAISSSETGQEKLFF.

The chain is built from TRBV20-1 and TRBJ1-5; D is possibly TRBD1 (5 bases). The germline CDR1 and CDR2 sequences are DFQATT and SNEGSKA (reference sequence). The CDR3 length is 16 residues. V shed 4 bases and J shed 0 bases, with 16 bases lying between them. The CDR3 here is CSAIRAGTDSNQPQHF. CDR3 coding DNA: TGCAGTGCTATCCGCGCCGGGACGGATAGCAATCAGCCCCAGCATTTT.

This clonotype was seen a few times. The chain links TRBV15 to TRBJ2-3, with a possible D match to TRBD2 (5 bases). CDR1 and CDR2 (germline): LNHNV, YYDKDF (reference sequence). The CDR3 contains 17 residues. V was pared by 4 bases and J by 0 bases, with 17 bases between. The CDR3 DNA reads TGTGCCACCAGCACTAGTCACGGGGTCCCTAGCACAGATACGCAGTATTTT. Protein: CATSTSHGVPSTDTQYF.

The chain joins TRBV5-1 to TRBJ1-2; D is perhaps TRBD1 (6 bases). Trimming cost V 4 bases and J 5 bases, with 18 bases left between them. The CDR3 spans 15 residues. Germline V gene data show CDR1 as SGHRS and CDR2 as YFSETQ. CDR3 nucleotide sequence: TGCGCCAGCAGCCCACCCTGGGACACCATTTATGGCTACACCTTC. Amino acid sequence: CASSPPWDTIYGYTF.

CDR3 in amino acids: CASSLNPIPRAVTETQYF. The DNA of the CDR3 is TGTGCCAGCAGTCTAAACCCAATCCCGCGGGCCGTGACGGAGACCCAGTACTTC. V usage is TRBV28 and J usage is TRBJ2-5, with D possibly being TRBD2 (5 bases). The germline CDR1 and CDR2 sequences are MDHEN and SYDVKM. Trimming cost V 5 bases and J 5 bases, with 27 bases left between them. There are 18 residues in the CDR3. The complete variable domain, with remaining parts taken from reference TRBV28 and TRBJ2-5, reads DVKVTQSSRYLVKRTGEKVFLECVQDMDHENMFWYRQDPGLGLRLIYFSYDVKMKEKGDIPEGYSVSREKKERFSLILESASTNQTSMYLCASSLNPIPRAVTETQYFGPGTRLLVL.

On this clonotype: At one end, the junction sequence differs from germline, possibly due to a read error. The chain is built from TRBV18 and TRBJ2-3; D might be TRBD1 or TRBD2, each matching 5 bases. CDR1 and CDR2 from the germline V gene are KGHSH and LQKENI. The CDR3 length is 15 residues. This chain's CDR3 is CACSPVGRPTDTQYF. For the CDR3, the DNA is TGTGCCTGCTCACCCGTGGGACGGCCCACAGATACGCAGTATTTT. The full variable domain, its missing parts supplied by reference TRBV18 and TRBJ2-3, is NAGVMQNPRHLVRRRGQEARLRCSPMKGHSHVYWYRQLPEEGLKFMVYLQKENIIDESGMPKERFSAEFPKEGPSILRIQQVVRGDSAAYFCACSPVGRPTDTQYFGPGTRLTVL.

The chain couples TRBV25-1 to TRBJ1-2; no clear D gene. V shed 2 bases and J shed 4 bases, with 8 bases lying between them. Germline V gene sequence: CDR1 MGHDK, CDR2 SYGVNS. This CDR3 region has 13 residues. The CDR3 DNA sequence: TGTGCCAGCAGTGAACAAAGCAGCTATGGCTACACCTTC. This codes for CASSEQSSYGYTF.

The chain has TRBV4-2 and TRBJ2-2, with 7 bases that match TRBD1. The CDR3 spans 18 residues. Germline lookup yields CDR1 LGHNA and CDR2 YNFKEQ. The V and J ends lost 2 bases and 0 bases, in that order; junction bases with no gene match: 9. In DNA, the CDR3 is TGTGCCAGCAGCCAACGACCCCGGGACAGCGCGAACACCGGGGAGCTGTTTTTT. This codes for CASSQRPRDSANTGELFF.

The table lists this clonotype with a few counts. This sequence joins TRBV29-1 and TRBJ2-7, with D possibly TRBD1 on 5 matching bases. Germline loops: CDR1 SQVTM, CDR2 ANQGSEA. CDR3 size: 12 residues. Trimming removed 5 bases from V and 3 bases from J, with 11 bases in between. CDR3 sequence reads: CSVRETDYEQYF. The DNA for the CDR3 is TGCAGCGTTCGTGAGACAGACTACGAGCAGTACTTC.

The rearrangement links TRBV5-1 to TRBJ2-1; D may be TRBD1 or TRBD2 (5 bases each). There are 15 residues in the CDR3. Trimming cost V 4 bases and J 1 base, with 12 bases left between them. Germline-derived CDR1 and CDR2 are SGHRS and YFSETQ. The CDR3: CASSRGRASYNEQFF. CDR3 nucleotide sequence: TGCGCCAGCAGCCGGGGACGGGCATCCTACAATGAGCAGTTCTTC. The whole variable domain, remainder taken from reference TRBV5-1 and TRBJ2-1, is KAGVTQTPRYLIKTRGQQVTLSCSPISGHRSVSWYQQTPGQGLQFLFEYFSETQRNKGNFPGRFSGRQFSNSRSEMNVSTLELGDSALYLCASSRGRASYNEQFFGPGTRLTVL.

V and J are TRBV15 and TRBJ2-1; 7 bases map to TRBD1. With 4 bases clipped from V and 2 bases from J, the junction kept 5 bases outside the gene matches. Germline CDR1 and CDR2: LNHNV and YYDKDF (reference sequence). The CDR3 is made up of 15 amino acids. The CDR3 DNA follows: TGTGCCACCAGCATCTCGACAGGGACCTACAATGAGCAGTTCTTC. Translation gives CATSISTGTYNEQFF.

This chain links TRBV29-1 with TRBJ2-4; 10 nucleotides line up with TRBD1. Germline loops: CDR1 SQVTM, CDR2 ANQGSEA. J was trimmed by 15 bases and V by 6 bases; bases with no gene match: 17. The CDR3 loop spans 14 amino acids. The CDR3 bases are TGCAGCGTCCGGGACAGGGGTGAACAAGAGACCCGGTACTTC. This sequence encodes CSVRDRGEQETRYF.

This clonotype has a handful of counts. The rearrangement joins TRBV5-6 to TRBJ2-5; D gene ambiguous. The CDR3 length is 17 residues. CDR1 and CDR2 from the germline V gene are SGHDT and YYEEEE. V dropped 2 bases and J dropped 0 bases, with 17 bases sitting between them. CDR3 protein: CASSFLLAVQDQETQYF. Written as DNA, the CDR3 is TGTGCCAGCAGCTTCCTCCTTGCTGTCCAGGACCAAGAGACCCAGTACTTC.